Presented here are 32 T cell receptor beta chains from one specimen sequenced in a study of tumor-infiltrating lymphocytes in glioblastoma multiforme (dated 2017 in TCRdb). Sequencing relied on an Illumina HiSeq 2500. TCRB libraries were built from RNA via three nested multiplex PCR rounds using a modified ARM-PCR protocol with multiple V-beta primers and a C-beta primer. The public reads were run again by TCRdb, first through fastp at Q25 and then through MiXCR, and only productive beta chains were kept. Rows with one shared CDR3 protein collapse into an entry with the most common genes and DNA. Recorded for this sample are nearly 20,000 distinct CDR3 sequences; 65% to 75% of them occurred a single time. Under 20% of the sample is held by the ten biggest clonotypes. Sequencing was performed on peripheral blood. Receptor source: a male donor with glioblastoma.

In the case of this clonotype: The germline gene is not matched at one end of the junction; a read error may be the cause. The gene calls are TRBV11-2 and TRBJ2-1; 7 nucleotides align to TRBD1. The germline V gene encodes CDR1 SGHAT and CDR2 FQNNGV. This CDR3 has 15 amino acids. CDR3 protein: CASSLERTGCDEQFF. Here the CDR3 DNA reads TGCGCCAGCAGCTTAGAGCGGACAGGTTGTGATGAGCAGTTCTTC.

By sample share, this clonotype is medium-sized (0.01 to 0.1%). This rearrangement joins TRBV20-1 to TRBJ2-7; D is uncertain. V was pared by 4 bases and J by 1 base, with 8 bases between. This CDR3 region has 12 residues. Looked up from germline, CDR1 is DFQATT and CDR2 is SNEGSKA (reference sequence). CDR3 bases: TGCAGTGCTATGGAGAATTCCTACGAGCAGTACTTC. This sequence encodes CSAMENSYEQYF.

This clonotype was seen ten or more times. The chain links TRBV7-9 to TRBJ1-4; D gene unclear. This CDR3 region has 14 residues. Between the trimmed V and J ends, which lost 3 bases and 3 bases, there was a span of 8 bases. Germline CDR1 reads SEHNR; CDR2 reads FQNEAQ (reference sequence). CDR3 residues: CASSFPGSNEKLFF. The DNA for the CDR3 is TGTGCCAGCAGCTTCCCGGGCTCTAATGAAAAACTGTTTTTT.

This chain uses TRBV6-5 with TRBJ2-5, with 9 bases fitting TRBD1. CDR1 and CDR2 (germline): MNHEY, SVGAGI. This CDR3 spans 13 amino acids. Unmatched junction bases numbered 5, after V lost 5 bases and J lost 7 bases. This CDR3 reads CASSRDREGTQYF. The CDR3 bases are TGTGCCAGCAGTCGGGACAGGGAGGGGACCCAGTACTTC.

This clonotype is judged large (0.1 to 1%). The gene calls are TRBV11-2 and TRBJ2-2; 7 bases line up with TRBD1. Germline V lookup: CDR1 SGHAT, CDR2 FQNNGV. After removal of 5 bases from V and 4 bases from J, the junction contained 4 bases not matched to a gene. This CDR3 has 14 residues. CDR3 sequence reads: CASSESGGTGELFF. CDR3 bases: TGTGCCAGCAGCGAGTCAGGGGGCACCGGGGAGCTGTTTTTT.

J is TRBJ2-1 and V is TRBV11-2; D is unclear. The CDR3 is 16 amino acids. V lost 6 bases, J lost 4 bases, and 19 bases lay in between. Germline V gene data show CDR1 as SGHAT and CDR2 as FQNNGV. In DNA, the CDR3 is TGTGCCAGCAGGGATCCCCGTGGATCGAATTACAATGAGCAGTTCTTC. As protein: CASRDPRGSNYNEQFF.

The rearrangement uses TRBV11-3 and TRBJ2-1, with D possibly matching TRBD1 (6 bases). Trimming pared 4 bases from V and 13 bases from J, leaving 17 bases between. The germline V gene encodes CDR1 SGHNT and CDR2 YENEEA. The CDR3 contains 13 residues. CDR3 loop: CASSSRGKGDQFF. CDR3 sequence (DNA): TGTGCCAGCAGCTCGAGGGGGAAGGGCGACCAGTTCTTC.

The chain has TRBV6-5 and TRBJ1-3; 9 nucleotides agree with TRBD1. The V gene end was trimmed by 5 bases and the J gene end by 0 bases; junction bases not matched to a gene: 14. There are 19 residues in the CDR3. Germline V gene data show CDR1 as MNHEY and CDR2 as SVGAGI. CDR3 bases: TGTGCCAGCAGTGGCTTTTTAGGGACAGGGAAAGGCTCTGGAAACACCATATATTTT. Its protein product is CASSGFLGTGKGSGNTIYF.

The chain joins TRBV2 to TRBJ2-5, with 9 bases aligning to TRBD2. Germline V gene lookup returns CDR1 SNHLY and CDR2 FYNNEI. This CDR3 region has 14 residues. The trim removed 6 bases at V and 5 bases at J, leaving 7 bases unmatched. CDR3 nucleotide sequence: TGTGCCAGCAGCCCCTATAGCGGGAGTGAGACCCAGTACTTC. Residues: CASSPYSGSETQYF.

Comment on this clonotype: The CDR3 does not close with the conserved phenylalanine or tryptophan, likely indicating a read error. The rearrangement joins TRBV5-1 to TRBJ2-2; D unresolved. The ends were cut back, 6 bases at V and 1 base at J, with 7 bases in the middle. From germline, CDR1 is SGHRS and CDR2 YFSETQ. The CDR3 is 13 residues long. CDR3 in amino acids: CASNEVNTGELFS. In DNA, the CDR3 is TGCGCCAGCAATGAAGTGAACACCGGGGAGCTGTTTTCT.

This clonotype was picked up many times. The J gene is TRBJ2-7, the V gene TRBV4-2, with 8 nucleotides matching TRBD1. V lost 0 bases and J lost 5; bases outside the gene matches: 0. The CDR3 sequence is 13 residues long. The germline gives CDR1 LGHNA, CDR2 YNFKEQ. The CDR3 loop reads CASSQEGQDEQYF. DNA of the CDR3: TGTGCCAGCAGCCAAGAGGGACAGGACGAGCAGTACTTC.

Turning to this clonotype: The conserved closing phenylalanine or tryptophan is absent in this CDR3, likely reflecting a read error. This chain connects TRBV20-1 to TRBJ2-3; 8 nucleotides line up with TRBD1. This CDR3 comprises 15 residues. With 5 bases clipped from V and 5 bases from J, the junction kept 12 bases outside the gene matches. The germline V gene encodes CDR1 DFQATT and CDR2 SNEGSKA (reference sequence). CDR3 residues: CSAHRGQGAGDTQYY. CDR3 nucleotides: TGCAGTGCTCACCGGGGCCAGGGGGCAGGAGATACGCAGTATTAT.

A note on this clonotype: The germline gene is not matched at one end of the junction; a read error may be the cause. The chain combines TRBV12-3 or TRBV12-4 with TRBJ2-5; D is undetermined. The CDR3 loop spans 14 amino acids. CDR3 amino acids: CASSFTAGQVTQYF. CDR3 bases: TGTGCCAGCAGTTTTACGGCAGGCCAAGTGACCCAGTACTTC.

This clonotype was seen once. The junction departs from germline at one end; a sequencing error may be responsible. The chain recombines TRBV11-3 with TRBJ2-2; D perhaps matches TRBD1 (6 bases). This CDR3 is built from 15 residues. The germline V gene encodes CDR1 SGHNT and CDR2 YENEEA. This chain's CDR3 is CASNLGTMSTVELFF. The DNA of the CDR3 is TGTGCCAGCAACTTAGGGACAATGAGCACCGTGGAGCTGTTTTTT.

This chain uses TRBV11-3 with TRBJ2-2, with D tentatively TRBD1 (6 bases). Between the trimmed V and J ends, which lost 0 bases and 1 base, there was a span of 12 bases. Looked up from germline, CDR1 is SGHNT and CDR2 is YENEEA. CDR3 size: 17 residues. CDR3 nucleotide sequence: TGTGCCAGCAGCTTAGATGGTACCAGGGGGAACACCGGGGAGCTGTTTTTT. It is translated as CASSLDGTRGNTGELFF.

This clonotype was observed at least ten times. The chain uses TRBV29-1 and TRBJ2-6, with a tentative D call TRBD2 (5 bases). CDR3 length equals 14 residues. Germline-derived CDR1 and CDR2 are SQVTM and ANQGSEA. The germline V and J ends were trimmed by 6 bases and 0 bases, with 9 bases remaining between them. The CDR3 protein is CSVLGGSGANVLTF. CDR3 DNA: TGCAGCGTGCTAGGAGGCTCTGGGGCCAACGTCCTGACTTTC. Based on the CDR3 plus reference TRBV29-1 and TRBJ2-6, the full variable domain is SAVISQKPSRDICQRGTSLTIQCQVDSQVTMMFWYRQQPGQSLTLIATANQGSEATYESGFVIDKFPISRPNLTFSTLTVSNMSPEDSSIYLCSVLGGSGANVLTFGAGSRLTVL.

By sample fraction, this clonotype is large. CDR3 loop: CASSILRDSLKETQYF. For the CDR3, the DNA is TGTGCCAGCAGCATACTCCGGGACAGTCTCAAAGAGACCCAGTACTTC. V gene TRBV11-2 combines with J gene TRBJ2-5, with 7 positions matching TRBD1. The germline gives CDR1 SGHAT, CDR2 FQNNGV. This CDR3 contains 16 residues. V was clipped by 5 bases and J by 3 bases; unmatched bases: 12. Filled out from reference TRBV11-2 and TRBJ2-5, the complete variable domain reads EAGVAQSPRYKIIEKRQSVAFWCNPISGHATLYWYQQILGQGPKLLIQFQNNGVVDDSQLPKDRFSAERLKGVDSTLKIQPAKLEDSAVYLCASSILRDSLKETQYFGPGTRLLVL.

This clonotype was picked up many times. This chain connects TRBV20-1 to TRBJ2-1; D uncertain. The germline CDR1 and CDR2 sequences are DFQATT and SNEGSKA (reference sequence). Deletions cut 4 bases from V and 4 bases from J, with 14 bases between. CDR3 length: 14 residues. CDR3 nucleotides: TGCAGTGCTACCCTTAGCATGAAATACAATGAGCAGTTCTTC. The encoded protein is CSATLSMKYNEQFF.

A few counts support this clonotype. In this CDR3 the conserved last residue, phenylalanine or tryptophan, is missing, so a read error is likely. This rearrangement joins TRBV28 to TRBJ1-2, with 8 bases fitting TRBD1. CDR3 size: 14 residues. Germline CDR1 is MDHEN and CDR2 is SYDVKM. The trim removed 6 bases at V and 0 bases at J, leaving 3 bases unmatched. DNA for the CDR3: TGTGCCAGCAGCCAACAGGGGGCTAACTATGGCTACACCATC. The encoded protein is CASSQQGANYGYTI.

For this clonotype: This may be a read error, as it is one base from a much larger clone. This rearrangement joins TRBV5-1 to TRBJ2-7; D uncertain. The CDR3 runs 14 residues. V was clipped by 6 bases and J by 1 base, with 14 bases between them. Germline V CDR1 and CDR2: SGHRS, YFSETQ. For the CDR3, the DNA is TGCGCCAGCAACCCAAGACACGTATCCTACGAGCAGTACTTC. This gives the protein CASNPRHVSYEQYF.

As for this clonotype: A junction boundary mismatches the germline segment, possibly from a read error. The V call is TRBV28, the J call TRBJ2-7; D call uncertain. CDR1 is MDHEN, CDR2 SYDVKM, per germline. This CDR3 comprises 12 residues. As DNA, the CDR3 is TGTGTCAGCAGTTTAGGCAACTACGAGCAGTACTTT. This encodes CVSSLGNYEQYF.

This clonotype has just a few counts. Since a much larger clone is just one base distant, this may be a read error. V is TRBV6-5 and J is TRBJ2-5, with D possibly being TRBD1 (5 bases). The germline V gene encodes CDR1 MNHEY and CDR2 SVGAGI. V was pared by 6 bases and J by 3 bases, with 20 bases between. This CDR3 contains 16 residues. This chain's CDR3 is CASSATERRGKETQYF. The DNA for the CDR3 is TGTGCCAGCAGCGCGACAGAGAGGAGAGGAAAAGAGACCCAGTACTTC.

About this clonotype: The CDR3 carries no conserved terminal phenylalanine or tryptophan, so it likely arises from a read error. The chain recombines TRBV29-1 with TRBJ2-7; D gene unclear. V lost 1 base and J 7 bases, leaving 17 bases between the germline ends. CDR1 is SQVTM, CDR2 ANQGSEA, per germline. The length of the CDR3 is 14 residues. CDR3 nucleotides: TGCAGCGTTGAAGGTGTGGCAGGCTCGAGGGAGCAGTACTCC. Amino acids: CSVEGVAGSREQYS.

The rearrangement joins TRBV24-1 to TRBJ2-1; weak D call: TRBD1 (6 bases). This CDR3 comprises 12 residues. Looked up from germline, CDR1 is KGHDR and CDR2 is SFDVKD. V was pared by 10 bases and J by 4 bases, with 10 bases between. CDR3 nucleotides: TGTGCCACTTCGGACAGTTACAATGAGCAGTTCTTC. Encoded protein: CATSDSYNEQFF.

The rearrangement uses TRBV11-2 and TRBJ2-2; weak D call: TRBD1 (5 bases). The CDR3 is made up of 16 amino acids. In germline, CDR1 is SGHAT, CDR2 FQNNGV. Trimming stripped 3 bases from V and 6 bases from J, with 17 bases between. The CDR3, as DNA: TGTGCCAGCAGCTTGGGCAGGGTCGCTGTCCCCGGGGAGCTGTTTTTT. Protein product: CASSLGRVAVPGELFF.

Notes on this clonotype: The conserved phenylalanine or tryptophan normally closing the CDR3 is absent here, so this likely arose from a read error. No DNA is shown, since the ends of the CDR3 on it are uncertain; the CDR3 is the one TCRdb lists. The CDR3 spells CSVTGGNQPLHL. This rearrangement joins TRBV20-1 to TRBJ1-5. The CDR3 length equals 12 residues, ends included. In germline, CDR1 is DFQATT, CDR2 SNEGSKA (reference sequence).

This clonotype was counted at least ten times. The J gene is TRBJ2-5, the V gene TRBV30; D is uncertain. CDR1 GTSNPN and CDR2 SVGIG come from the germline V gene (reference sequence). The CDR3 runs to 10 residues. Trimming left V 1 base short and J 5 bases short, with 2 bases between. CDR3 loop: CAWSGETQYF. CDR3 nucleotides: TGTGCCTGGAGTGGGGAGACCCAGTACTTC.

Notes on this clonotype: The CDR3 does not close with the conserved phenylalanine or tryptophan, likely indicating a read error. This chain joins TRBV11-2 and TRBJ2-1, with D hard to call. The germline gives CDR1 SGHAT, CDR2 FQNNGV. The CDR3 totals 11 residues. The DNA for the CDR3 is TGTGTCAGCAGTTCTTCTACTGGGCAGTTCGTC. It translates to CVSSSSTGQFV.

This sequence joins TRBV20-1 and TRBJ2-5, with 9 bases matching TRBD2. Germline CDR1 is DFQATT and CDR2 is SNEGSKA (reference sequence). V was pared by 4 bases and J by 4 bases, with 4 bases of the junction left unmatched. The CDR3 contains 13 residues. The CDR3 region is CSATPTSGETQYF. Written as DNA, the CDR3 is TGCAGTGCTACTCCGACTAGCGGAGAGACCCAGTACTTC.

On this clonotype: The CDR3 end shows no conserved phenylalanine or tryptophan, and so a read error is likely. The chain links TRBV6-6 to TRBJ2-7; no clear D. Germline lookup yields CDR1 MNHNY and CDR2 SVGAGI (reference sequence). This CDR3 is 12 amino acids long. The CDR3 sequence is CASGYLGYEQYL. CDR3 in DNA: TGTGCCAGCGGTTACCTGGGATACGAGCAGTACCTC.

The gene calls are TRBV6-5 and TRBJ1-6, with D perhaps matching TRBD1 (6 bases). The germline CDR1 and CDR2 sequences are MNHEY and SVGAGI. The CDR3 covers 15 residues. Trimming took 6 bases from V and 10 from J, leaving 19 bases between them. The CDR3 DNA follows: TGTGCCAGCAGGGCACCCAGGGGCGCTTCCTCACCCCTCCACTTT. This encodes CASRAPRGASSPLHF.

The chain recombines TRBV7-9 with TRBJ1-6; 7 bases match TRBD1. The CDR3 sequence is 16 residues long. V was clipped by 6 bases and J by 2 bases; unmatched bases: 7. Germline assignment: CDR1 SEHNR and CDR2 FQNEAQ (reference sequence). The CDR3 bases are TGTGCCAGCAGACGGACAGGCGGGCCCTATAATTCACCCCTCCACTTT. It yields the protein CASRRTGGPYNSPLHF. The variable domain in full, with the rest retrieved from reference TRBV7-9 and TRBJ1-6, is DTGVSQNPRHKITKRGQNVTFRCDPISEHNRLYWYRQTLGQGPEFLTYFQNEAQLEKSRLLSDRFSAERPKGSFSTLEIQRTEQGDSAMYLCASRRTGGPYNSPLHFGNGTRLTVT.